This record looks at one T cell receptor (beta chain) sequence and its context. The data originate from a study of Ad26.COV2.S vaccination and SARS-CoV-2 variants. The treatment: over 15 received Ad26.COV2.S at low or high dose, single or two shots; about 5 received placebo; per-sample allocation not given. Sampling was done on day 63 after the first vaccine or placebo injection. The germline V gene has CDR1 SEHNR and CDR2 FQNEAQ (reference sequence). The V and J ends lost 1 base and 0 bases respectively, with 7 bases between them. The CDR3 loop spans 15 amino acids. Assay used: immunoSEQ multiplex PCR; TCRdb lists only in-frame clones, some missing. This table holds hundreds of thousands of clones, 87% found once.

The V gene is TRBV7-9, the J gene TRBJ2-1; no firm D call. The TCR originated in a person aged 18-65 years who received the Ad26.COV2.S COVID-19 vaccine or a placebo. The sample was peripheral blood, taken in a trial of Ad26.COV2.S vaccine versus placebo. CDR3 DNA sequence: TGTGCCAGCAGCTTAGTCGACTCCTCCTACAATGAGCAGTTCTTC. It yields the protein CASSLVDSSYNEQFF. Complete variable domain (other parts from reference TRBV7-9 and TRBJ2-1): DTGVSQNPRHKITKRGQNVTFRCDPISEHNRLYWYRQTLGQGPEFLTYFQNEAQLEKSRLLSDRFSAERPKGSFSTLEIQRTEQGDSAMYLCASSLVDSSYNEQFFGPGTRLTVL.